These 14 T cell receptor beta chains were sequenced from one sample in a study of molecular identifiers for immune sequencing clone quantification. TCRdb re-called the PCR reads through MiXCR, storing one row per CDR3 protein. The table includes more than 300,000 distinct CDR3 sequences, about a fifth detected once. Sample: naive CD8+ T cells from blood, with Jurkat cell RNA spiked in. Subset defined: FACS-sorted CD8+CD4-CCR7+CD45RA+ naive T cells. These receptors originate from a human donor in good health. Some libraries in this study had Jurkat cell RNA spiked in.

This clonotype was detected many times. CDR3 loop: CSVLTSGGAKYQETQYF. The CDR3 DNA reads TGCAGCGTCCTGACTAGCGGGGGAGCTAAGTACCAAGAGACCCAGTACTTC. The chain joins TRBV29-1 to TRBJ2-5; 12 nucleotides align to TRBD2. The CDR3 spans 17 residues. Losses at the gene ends were 6 bases for V and 0 bases for J; bases not matched to a gene: 11. The V gene's germline CDR1 is SQVTM and CDR2 ANQGSEA.

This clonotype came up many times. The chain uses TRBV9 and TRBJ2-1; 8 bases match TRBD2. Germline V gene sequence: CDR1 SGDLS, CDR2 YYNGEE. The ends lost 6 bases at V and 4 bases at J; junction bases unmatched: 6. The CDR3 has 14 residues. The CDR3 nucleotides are TGTGCCAGCACCTCTGAGCGGGGGTACAATGAGCAGTTCTTC. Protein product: CASTSERGYNEQFF.

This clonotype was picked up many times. CDR3 loop: CASSFISDRVTYF. CDR3 nucleotides: TGTGCCAGCAGCTTCATCTCCGACAGGGTAACCTACTTC. The chain is built from TRBV7-2 and TRBJ2-5; TRBD1 matches 7 bases. V shed 3 bases, J shed 14 bases, and the junction held 12 bases outside the gene matches. The length of the CDR3 is 13 residues. CDR1 is SGHTA, CDR2 FQGNSA, per germline.

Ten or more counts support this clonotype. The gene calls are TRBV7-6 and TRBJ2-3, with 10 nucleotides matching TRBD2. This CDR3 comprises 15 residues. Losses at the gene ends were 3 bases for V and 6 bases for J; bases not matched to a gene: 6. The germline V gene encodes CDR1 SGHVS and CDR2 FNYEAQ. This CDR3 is CASSFGAGGADTQYF. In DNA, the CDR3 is TGTGCCAGCAGCTTCGGAGCGGGAGGGGCTGATACGCAGTATTTT.

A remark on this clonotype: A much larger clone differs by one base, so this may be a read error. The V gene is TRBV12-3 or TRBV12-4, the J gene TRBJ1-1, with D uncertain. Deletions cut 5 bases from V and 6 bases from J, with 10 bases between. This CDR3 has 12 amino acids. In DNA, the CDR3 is TGTGCCAGCAGTGTCATAAGCGCTGAAGCTTTCTTT. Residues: CASSVISAEAFF.

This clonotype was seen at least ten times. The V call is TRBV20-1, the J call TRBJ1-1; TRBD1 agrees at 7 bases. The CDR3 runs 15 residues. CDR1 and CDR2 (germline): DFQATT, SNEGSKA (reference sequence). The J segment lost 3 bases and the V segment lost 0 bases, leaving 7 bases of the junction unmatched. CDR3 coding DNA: TGCAGTGCTAGAGATCTGGGGCAGGGGGACACTGAAGCTTTCTTT. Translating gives CSARDLGQGDTEAFF.

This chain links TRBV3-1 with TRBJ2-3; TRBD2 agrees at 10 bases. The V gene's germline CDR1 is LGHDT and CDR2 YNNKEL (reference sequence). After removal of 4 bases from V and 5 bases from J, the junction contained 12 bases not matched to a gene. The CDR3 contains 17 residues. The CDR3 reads CASSRLEAGGQVDTQYF. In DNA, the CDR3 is TGTGCCAGCAGCCGGTTGGAAGCGGGGGGGCAGGTAGATACGCAGTATTTT.

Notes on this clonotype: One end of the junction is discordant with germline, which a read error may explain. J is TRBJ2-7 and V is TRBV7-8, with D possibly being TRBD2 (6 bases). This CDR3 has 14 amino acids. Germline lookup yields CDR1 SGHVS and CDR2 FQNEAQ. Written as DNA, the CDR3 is TGTGCCAGCAGCTCCCAAGTGGAGGGCTACGAGCAGTATTTC. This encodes CASSSQVEGYEQYF.

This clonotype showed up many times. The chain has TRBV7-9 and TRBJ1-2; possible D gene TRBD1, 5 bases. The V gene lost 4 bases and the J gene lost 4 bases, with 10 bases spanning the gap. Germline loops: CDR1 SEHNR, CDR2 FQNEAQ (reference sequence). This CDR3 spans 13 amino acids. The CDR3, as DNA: TGTGCCAGCAGCTCAGATGACAGCTATGGCTACACCTTC. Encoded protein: CASSSDDSYGYTF.

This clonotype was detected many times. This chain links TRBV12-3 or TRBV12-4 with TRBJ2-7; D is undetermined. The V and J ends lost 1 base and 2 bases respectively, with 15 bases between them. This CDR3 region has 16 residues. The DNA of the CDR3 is TGTGCCAGCAGTTTAGGTGTCATCCGGTTAGCCTACGAGCAGTACTTC. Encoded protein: CASSLGVIRLAYEQYF.

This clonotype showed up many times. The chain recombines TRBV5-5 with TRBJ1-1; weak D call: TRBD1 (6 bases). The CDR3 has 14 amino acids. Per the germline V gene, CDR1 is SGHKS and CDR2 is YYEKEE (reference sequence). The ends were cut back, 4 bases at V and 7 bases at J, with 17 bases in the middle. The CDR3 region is CASSARTQGGEAFF. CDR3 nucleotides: TGTGCCAGCAGCGCCAGGACACAGGGAGGTGAAGCTTTCTTT. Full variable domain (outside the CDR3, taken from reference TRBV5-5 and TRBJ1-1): DAGVTQSPTHLIKTRGQQVTLRCSPISGHKSVSWYQQVLGQGPQFIFQYYEKEERGRGNFPDRFSARQFPNYSSELNVNALLLGDSALYLCASSARTQGGEAFFGQGTRLTVV.

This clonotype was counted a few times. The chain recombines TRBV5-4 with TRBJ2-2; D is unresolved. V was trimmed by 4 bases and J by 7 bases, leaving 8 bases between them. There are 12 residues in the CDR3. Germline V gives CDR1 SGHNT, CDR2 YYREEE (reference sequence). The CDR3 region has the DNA TGTGCCAGCAGCCCTCCGAACGGGGAGCTGTTTTTT. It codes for CASSPPNGELFF.

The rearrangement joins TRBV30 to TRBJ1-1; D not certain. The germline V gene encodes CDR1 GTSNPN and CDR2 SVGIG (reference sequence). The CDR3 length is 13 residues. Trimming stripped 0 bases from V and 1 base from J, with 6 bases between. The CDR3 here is CAWSVHPNTEAFF. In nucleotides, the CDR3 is TGTGCCTGGAGTGTCCATCCGAACACTGAAGCTTTCTTT.

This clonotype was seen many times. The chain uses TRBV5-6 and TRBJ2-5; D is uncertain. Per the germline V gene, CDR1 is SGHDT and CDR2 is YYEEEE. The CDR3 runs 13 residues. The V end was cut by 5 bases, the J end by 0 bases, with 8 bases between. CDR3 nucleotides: TGTGCCAGCAGTGAGACGTACCAAGAGACCCAGTACTTC. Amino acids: CASSETYQETQYF. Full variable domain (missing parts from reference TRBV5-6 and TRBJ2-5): DAGVTQSPTHLIKTRGQQVTLRCSPKSGHDTVSWYQQALGQGPQFIFQYYEEEERQRGNFPDRFSGHQFPNYSSELNVNALLLGDSALYLCASSETYQETQYFGPGTRLLVL.